The rows below give T cell receptor beta chains drawn from one sample of a study of technical replicates of blood from several donors. Only in-frame clones appear in the TCRdb table, and some are missing; sequencing was by immunoSEQ multiplex PCR. The sample includes over 50,000 clones, just under 95% of them seen just once. Sequences were obtained from PBMCs. All receptors come from a human donor in good health. Some clones in this sample may be carry-over from other donors' samples. The CDR3 runs from the conserved cysteine through the conserved F or W. The D gene is left open where the match is weak. Rows may omit the clone size; those that give it use once, few, many or a size class.

NA	TRBV10-3	NA	TRBJ1-2	TGTGCCATCAGTGAGTCTGCAGGTGGCTACACCTTC	CAISESAGGYTF
NA	TRBV6-4	TRBD2	TRBJ2-2	TGTGCCAGCAGTGACTCGGGACTAGCGGGAGTCACCGGGGAGCTGTTTTTT	CASSDSGLAGVTGELFF
NA	TRBV4-1	TRBD2	TRBJ2-1	TGCGCCAGCAGCCAAGGGGTGGGACTAGCTCACTACAATGAGCAGTTCTTC	CASSQGVGLAHYNEQFF
NA	TRBV4-3	NA	TRBJ2-7	TGCGCCAGCAGCTCACGAGGCGGGACCCACTACGAGCAGTACTTC	CASSSRGGTHYEQYF
NA	TRBV5-5	NA	TRBJ1-1	TGTGCCAGCAGCTTGGGGACTGCGAACACTGAAGCTTTCTTT	CASSLGTANTEAFF
NA	TRBV10-3	TRBD1	TRBJ1-1	TGTGCCATCAGTGGTTCAGGGGGCAAGCGGAACACTGAAGCTTTCTTT	CAISGSGGKRNTEAFF
NA	TRBV4-3	NA	TRBJ2-1	TGCGCCAGCAGCCCTTCGACTAGCAATGAGCAGTTCTTC	CASSPSTSNEQFF
few	TRBV7-8	NA	TRBJ1-2	TGTGCCAGCAGCACGGACAGTGGCTATGGCTACACCTTC	CASSTDSGYGYTF
NA	TRBV21-1	NA	TRBJ1-1	TGTGCCAGCAGCAAAGAGAGGCCTAGGTCGAACACTGAAGCTTTCTTT	CASSKERPRSNTEAFF
NA	TRBV7-9	NA	TRBJ2-5	TGTGCCAGCAGCCCCACCTTGACGGGAGAGACCCAGTACTTC	CASSPTLTGETQYF
NA	TRBV2	NA	TRBJ1-1	TGTGCCAGCAGCCGTGCACCGGAGGCGACTGAAGCTTTCTTT	CASSRAPEATEAFF
NA	TRBV4-1	TRBD1	TRBJ2-7	TGCGCCAGCAGCCAACCTTCGACAGGGGCCTACGAGCAGTACTTC	CASSQPSTGAYEQYF
NA	TRBV7-2	TRBD2	TRBJ2-7	TGTGCCAGCAGCTATGCCGGGACTAGCGGGGGCTACGAGCAGTACTTC	CASSYAGTSGGYEQYF
NA	TRBV5-1	NA	TRBJ2-7	TGCGCCAGCAGCCCCCTGGACACCTCCGGCGAGCAGTACTTC	CASSPLDTSGEQYF
NA	TRBV5-1	NA	TRBJ1-4	TGCGCCAGCAGCCCGCGGGGTGCGACTAATGAAAAACTGTTTTTT	CASSPRGATNEKLFF
once	TRBV6-5	NA	TRBJ1-2	TGTGCCAGCAGTCCTTTGACAAGCCTGGGCTACACCTTC	CASSPLTSLGYTF
few	TRBV5-5	NA	TRBJ1-5	TGTGCCAGCAGCTTGGTCGGTTTTCAGCCCCAGCATTTT	CASSLVGFQPQHF
NA	TRBV18	TRBD1	TRBJ2-5	TGTGCCAGCTCAAATACAGGGGGCTCGGAGACCCAGTACTTC	CASSNTGGSETQYF
NA	TRBV27	TRBD2	TRBJ2-1	TGTGCCAGCAGTTTATCCAAACTAGCGGGGGGGCCCCATGAGCAGTTCTTC	CASSLSKLAGGPHEQFF
NA	TRBV4-2	TRBD2	TRBJ2-5	TGTGCCAGCAGCCCAGGGACTAGCGAGATAGAGACCCAGTACTTC	CASSPGTSEIETQYF
NA	TRBV6-5	NA	TRBJ1-1	TGTGCCAGCAGTTACTGGCGGGGGGGGAGGATGGCTGAAGCTTTCTTT	CASSYWRGGRMAEAFF
NA	TRBV5-8	TRBD1	TRBJ1-2	TGTGCCAGCAGCCCGGACAGGGGGAAGGGCTACACCTTC	CASSPDRGKGYTF
NA	TRBV5-6	NA	TRBJ1-6	TGTGCCAGCAGCTTGTGGGTCAGGGAAGGTTCACCCCTCCACTTT	CASSLWVREGSPLHF
NA	TRBV6-1	TRBD1	TRBJ2-7	TGTGCCAGCAGTGAAACAGGGGGCTCCTACGAGCAGTACTTC	CASSETGGSYEQYF
NA	TRBV4-1	TRBD2	TRBJ2-1	TGCGCCAGCAGCCAACCTGAGGGGACTAGCGGGAGGGGTTGGGAGCAGTTCTTC	CASSQPEGTSGRGWEQFF
NA	TRBV25-1	TRBD2	TRBJ2-1	TGTGCCAGCAGTGAGTTAGCGGGAAGGTGGGATGAGCAGTTCTTC	CASSELAGRWDEQFF
NA	TRBV30	NA	TRBJ1-5	TGTGCCTGGAGTGGGGCGACCCATCAGCCCCAGCATTTT	CAWSGATHQPQHF
once	TRBV6-6	TRBD2	TRBJ2-7	TGTGCCAGCAGTACCCCGATTAGCGGGAGGGCCTTCGAGCAGTACTTC	CASSTPISGRAFEQYF
NA	TRBV10-1	NA	TRBJ1-6	TGCGCCAGCAGTGGGGGGGGATCACCCCTCCACTTT	CASSGGGSPLHF
NA	TRBV10-3	TRBD2	TRBJ2-7	TGTGCCATCCGCGAGCGGGGGCCCTACGAGCAGTACTTC	CAIRERGPYEQYF
NA	TRBV10-3	NA	TRBJ2-2	TGTGCCATCCGAAGGGGTATGAGCACCGGGGAGCTGTTTTTT	CAIRRGMSTGELFF
NA	TRBV27	TRBD1	TRBJ2-7	TGTGCCAGCAGTTCTATCGCAGGGGGCCGGTCAGGATCCTACGAGCAGTACTTC	CASSSIAGGRSGSYEQYF
NA	TRBV6-6	TRBD1	TRBJ1-2	TGTGCCAGCAGTTACTCCGGGACAGGGTTGAACTATGGCTACACCTTC	CASSYSGTGLNYGYTF
NA	TRBV4-3	NA	TRBJ1-6	TGCGCCAGCAGCCAAGAGGCCGTACGGGGTTCACCCCTCCACTTT	CASSQEAVRGSPLHF
NA	TRBV7-2	TRBD2	TRBJ2-3	TGTGCCAGCAGCCGAGCGGGAGGGGGCACTTATACGCAGTATTTT	CASSRAGGGTYTQYF
NA	TRBV4-1	NA	TRBJ2-3	TGCGCCAGCAGCCAATGGAGGGAAGATACGCAGTATTTT	CASSQWREDTQYF
NA	TRBV5-1	NA	TRBJ2-7	TGCGCCAGCAGCTTGTCCGGGGAACGCGAGCAGTACTTC	CASSLSGEREQYF
once	TRBV5-6	NA	TRBJ1-1	TGTGCCAGCAGCTTACAAAGAAAACTGAACACTGAAGCTTTCTTT	CASSLQRKLNTEAFF
NA	TRBV7-2	NA	TRBJ1-3	TGTGCCAGCAGCCAAGACAGTAGCTCTGGAAACACCATATATTTT	CASSQDSSSGNTIYF
NA	TRBV6-1	NA	TRBJ2-5	TGTGCCAGCAGTGGCCAGAGAGCAGGCCAAGAGACCCAGTACTTC	CASSGQRAGQETQYF
once	TRBV11-2	NA	TRBJ2-7	TGTGCCAGCAGCTTGGAGTTGGGCGAGCAGTACTTC	CASSLELGEQYF
NA	TRBV2	NA	TRBJ2-1	TGTGCCAGCAGTGAAGTGTGGGACTCTCCGCAGTTCTTC	CASSEVWDSPQFF
NA	TRBV19	TRBD1	TRBJ2-1	TGTGCCAGTAGTCTCAGACAGGGCTACAATGAGCAGTTCTTC	CASSLRQGYNEQFF
NA	TRBV6-6	NA	TRBJ2-2	TGTGCCAGCAGTTACCTCGGGGAGCTGTTTTTT	CASSYLGELFF
NA	TRBV7-3	TRBD2	TRBJ2-3	TGTGCCAGCAGCTCTAGCGGGAGTTTGGAGAAAACGCAGTATTTT	CASSSSGSLEKTQYF
NA	TRBV30	NA	TRBJ1-3	TGTGCCTGGAGTGTACCGGGTTCCTCTGGAAACACCATATATTTT	CAWSVPGSSGNTIYF
NA	TRBV7-2	NA	TRBJ1-2	TGTGCCAGCAGCGAGGTGGCCGGTAACTATGGCTACACCTTC	CASSEVAGNYGYTF
NA	TRBV5-1	NA	TRBJ1-4	TGCGCCAGCAGCAAGTCGGTTAATGAAAAACTGTTTTTT	CASSKSVNEKLFF
NA	TRBV9	NA	TRBJ2-7	TGTGCCAGCAGCAAGGCCGGGACTCTAAACTACGAGCAGTACTTC	CASSKAGTLNYEQYF
NA	TRBV30	TRBD1	TRBJ1-5	TGTGCCTGGAGTCGACAGGGTGACCAGCCCCAGCATTTT	CAWSRQGDQPQHF
NA	TRBV10-3	TRBD1	TRBJ1-6	TGTGCCATCAGCGGGGACAGGGGAAGCTCACCCCTCCACTTT	CAISGDRGSSPLHF
NA	TRBV18	TRBD2	TRBJ2-7	TGTGCCAGCTCACCGGGACTAGCGGTTTCCTACGAGCAGTACTTC	CASSPGLAVSYEQYF
NA	TRBV5-6	TRBD1	TRBJ2-5	TGTGCCAGCAGCCACTGGACTGGACAGGGCACGGAAGAGACCCAGTACTTC	CASSHWTGQGTEETQYF
NA	TRBV4-3	NA	TRBJ2-1	TGCGCCAGCAGCCAAGACCGGACAGCCTACAATGAGCAGTTCTTC	CASSQDRTAYNEQFF
NA	TRBV11-2	NA	TRBJ1-1	TGTGCCAGCAAGGGGCGGACTGAAGCTTTCTTT	CASKGRTEAFF
NA	TRBV7-9	TRBD1	TRBJ1-2	TGTGCCAGCAGCATAAGGGACAGTGTCTCTGGCTACACCTTC	CASSIRDSVSGYTF
NA	TRBV2	NA	TRBJ2-7	TGTGCCAGCAGTGAGGGCAATGTCGAGCAGTACTTC	CASSEGNVEQYF
NA	TRBV13	TRBD2	TRBJ2-7	TGTGCCAGCAGCTCGCGGACTAGCGGGGACAAATCCTACGAGCAGTACTTC	CASSSRTSGDKSYEQYF
NA	TRBV30	NA	TRBJ2-4	TGTGCCTGGAGTGTACGCAGGAGGGACATTCAGTACTTC	CAWSVRRRDIQYF